These 12 T cell receptor beta chains share one sample of origin, sequenced in a study of radiation and T cells in renal cell carcinoma. Time point: blood 4 weeks post-SBRT, at nephrectomy. Treatment of the sample: 15 Gy SBRT to primary tumor, nephrectomy 4 weeks later. Generated by immunoSEQ multiplex PCR, the TCRdb table keeps only in-frame clones and is missing some. The table has some 150,000 clones, less than 90% seen once; the top ten hold over 15%. The sample was blood, taken from a patient whose treatment included radiotherapy and nephrectomy. The origin of the receptors is a woman aged 45-60 years with renal cell carcinoma.

To note about this clone: A junction end diverges from the germline sequence, so it may reflect a read error. The J gene is TRBJ2-7, the V gene TRBV6-5, with 10 positions matching TRBD1. From germline, CDR1 is MNHEY and CDR2 SVGAGI. CDR3 length equals 13 residues. Written as DNA, the CDR3 is TGTGCCAGCAGTTACACATCCGGGACAGGGGTGTTCTTC. This encodes CASSYTSGTGVFF.

The chain is built from TRBV2 and TRBJ2-7; a weak D match, TRBD2 (5 bases). Trimming shortened V by 5 bases and J by 3 bases, and 8 bases separated the two germline ends. The CDR3 has 12 residues. The germline V gene has CDR1 SNHLY and CDR2 FYNNEI. CDR3 coding DNA: TGTGCCAGCAGTAAACTAGGCTACGAGCAGTACTTC. This gives the protein CASSKLGYEQYF.

The chain is built from TRBV5-1 and TRBJ1-6; possible D gene TRBD1, 6 bases. The CDR3 is made up of 15 amino acids. CDR1 is SGHRS, CDR2 YFSETQ, per germline. V was cut by 5 bases and J by 8 bases, with 17 bases left in between. The CDR3 reads CASRDTGGGDSPLHF. The DNA of the CDR3 is TGCGCCAGCAGGGACACTGGGGGGGGCGATTCACCCCTCCACTTT.

The chain couples TRBV6-1 to TRBJ1-1; TRBD1 matches at 7 bases. CDR1 is MNHNS, CDR2 SASEGT, per germline. V was clipped by 9 bases and J by 0 bases; unmatched bases: 10. This CDR3 contains 15 residues. The CDR3 nucleotides are TGTGCCAGTCGCACAGGGGCCGCTATGAACACTGAAGCTTTCTTT. As protein: CASRTGAAMNTEAFF.

The V gene is TRBV7-9, the J gene TRBJ2-7; D unclear. Trimming shortened V by 3 bases and J by 3 bases, and 9 bases separated the two germline ends. CDR3 length: 13 residues. Per germline, CDR1 SEHNR and CDR2 FQNEAQ (reference sequence). The DNA of the CDR3 is TGTGCCAGCAGCTTGGACGGAATCTACGAGCAGTACTTC. It encodes CASSLDGIYEQYF.

This clone showed up just once. The chain employs TRBV7-2 and TRBJ2-2; 10 bases line up with TRBD2. Germline CDR1 reads SGHTA; CDR2 reads FQGNSA. The CDR3 loop spans 15 amino acids. After removal of 6 bases from V and 0 bases from J, the junction contained 1 base not matched to a gene. In DNA, the CDR3 is TGTGCCAGCAGACTAGCGGGATCGAACACCGGGGAGCTGTTTTTT. Its protein is CASRLAGSNTGELFF.

This chain joins TRBV28 and TRBJ2-3; D is unclear. The CDR3 is 12 amino acids. V was cut by 5 bases and J by 6 bases, with 9 bases left in between. Per germline, CDR1 MDHEN and CDR2 SYDVKM. CDR3 bases: TGTGCCAGCAGTCCCCCCGATGATACGCAGTATTTT. It is translated as CASSPPDDTQYF.

The chain joins TRBV7-2 to TRBJ2-7; D is undetermined. V lost 0 bases, J lost 2 bases, and 8 bases lay in between. The CDR3 has 14 residues. Germline V gene data show CDR1 as SGHTA and CDR2 as FQGNSA. CDR3 sequence: CASSLAPRPYEQYF. The CDR3 bases are TGTGCCAGCAGCTTAGCCCCCCGACCCTACGAGCAGTACTTC.

The chain recombines TRBV18 with TRBJ1-1, with D hard to call. This CDR3 is 12 amino acids long. Trimming pared 8 bases from V and 1 base from J, leaving 8 bases between. Per the germline V gene, CDR1 is KGHSH and CDR2 is LQKENI. The CDR3 loop is CASSMGNTEAFF. In DNA form, the CDR3 reads TGTGCCAGCAGCATGGGGAACACTGAAGCTTTCTTT.

The CDR3 sequence: CASSLLPSGVDSYEQYF. The CDR3 DNA follows: TGTGCCAGCAGTTTACTCCCTAGCGGGGTTGACTCCTACGAGCAGTACTTC. The chain has TRBV27 and TRBJ2-7; 9 positions match TRBD2. This CDR3 is 17 amino acids long. CDR1 is MNHEY and CDR2 is SMNVEV in the germline V gene (reference sequence). Trimming cost V 2 bases and J 0 bases; bases outside gene matches: 8.

This clone was recorded once. The CDR3 here is CASSPGGAGKYYEQYF. In DNA, the CDR3 is TGTGCCAGCAGCCCGGGGGGGGCAGGGAAATATTACGAGCAGTACTTC. V usage is TRBV7-2 and J usage is TRBJ2-7; 8 nucleotides line up with TRBD2. Germline V gene data show CDR1 as SGHTA and CDR2 as FQGNSA. The CDR3 has 16 residues. The V gene end was trimmed by 5 bases and the J gene end by 4 bases; junction bases not matched to a gene: 13.

The chain joins TRBV5-4 to TRBJ2-7; D unclear. Germline assignment: CDR1 SGHNT and CDR2 YYREEE (reference sequence). Trimming removed 0 bases from V and 5 bases from J, with 3 bases in between. The CDR3 has 11 amino acids. The DNA of the CDR3 is TGTGCCAGCAGCTTGGACCACGAGCAGTACTTC. Translated, it gives CASSLDHEQYF.